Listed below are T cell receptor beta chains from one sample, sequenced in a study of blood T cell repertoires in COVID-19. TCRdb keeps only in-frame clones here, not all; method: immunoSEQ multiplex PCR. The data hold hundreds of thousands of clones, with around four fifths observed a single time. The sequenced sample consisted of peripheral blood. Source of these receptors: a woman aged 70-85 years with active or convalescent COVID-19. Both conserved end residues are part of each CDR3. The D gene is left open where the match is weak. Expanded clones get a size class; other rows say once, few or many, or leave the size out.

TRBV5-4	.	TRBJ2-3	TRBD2	TGTGCCAGCAGCCAGACCGGGACTAGTTACACAGATACGCAGTATTTT	CASSQTGTSYTDTQYF
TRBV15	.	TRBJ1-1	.	TGTGCCACCAGCAGAGGCCAGTGGAACACTGAAGCTTTCTTT	CATSRGQWNTEAFF
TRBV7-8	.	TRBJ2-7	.	TGTGCCAGCAGCTTACAGGGATATAGGTACTACGAGCAGTACTTC	CASSLQGYRYYEQYF
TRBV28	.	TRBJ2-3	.	TGTGCCAGCAGCACAGGGTCCCCAGATACGCAGTATTTT	CASSTGSPDTQYF
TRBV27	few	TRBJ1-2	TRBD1	TGTGCCAGCAGTTTAACATCGGCGGGACAGGTGGACTACACCTTC	CASSLTSAGQVDYTF
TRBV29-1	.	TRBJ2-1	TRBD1	TGCAGCGTTGAGGCGACAGGGGCCCCTACGAATGAGCAGTTCTTC	CSVEATGAPTNEQFF
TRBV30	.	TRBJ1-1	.	TGTGCCTGGAGTGTACAAGGAGACACTGAAGCTTTCTTT	CAWSVQGDTEAFF
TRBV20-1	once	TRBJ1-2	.	TGCAGTGCTAGACAGAACTATGGCTACACCTTC	CSARQNYGYTF
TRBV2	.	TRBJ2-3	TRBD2	TGTGCCAGCAGTAAACTAGCGGAAGTGGGGGATACGCAGTATTTT	CASSKLAEVGDTQYF
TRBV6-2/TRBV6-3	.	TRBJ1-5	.	TGTGCCAGCAGTTTTGGCAGAGGCCAGCCCCAGCATTTT	CASSFGRGQPQHF
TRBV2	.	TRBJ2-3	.	TGTGCCAGCTCCCGGGACTCTAGCACAGATACGCAGTATTTT	CASSRDSSTDTQYF
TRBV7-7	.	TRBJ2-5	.	TGTGCCAGCAGCTTAGGGGGGGCTAGCGGTCAAGAGACCCAGTACTTC	CASSLGGASGQETQYF
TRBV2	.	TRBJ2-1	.	TGTGCCAGCAGTCCGGACAGATCGGAGTTCTTC	CASSPDRSEFF
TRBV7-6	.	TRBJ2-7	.	TGTGCCAGCAGCAAGTCGGAGGGGTACGAGCAGTACTTC	CASSKSEGYEQYF
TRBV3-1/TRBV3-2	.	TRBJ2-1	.	TGTGCCAGCAGCCAACCTGGACCCGCGGGTGAGCAGTTCTTC	CASSQPGPAGEQFF
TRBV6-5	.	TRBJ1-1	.	TGTGCCAGCAAGTCCGCGACAGGGAACACTGAAGCTTTCTTT	CASKSATGNTEAFF
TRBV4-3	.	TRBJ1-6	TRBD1	TGCGCCAGCAGCCAAGAGTACAGGGGAAGGTCACCCCTCCACTTT	CASSQEYRGRSPLHF
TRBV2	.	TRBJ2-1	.	TGTGCCAGCAGTGTAGGGGGAAATGAGCAGTTCTTC	CASSVGGNEQFF